The T cell receptor beta chain described here comes from a study of cytomegalovirus exposure and HLA in healthy donors. It was with 60 Vbeta and 13 Jbeta primers that the PCR ran. Repertoires were generated with immunoSEQ multiplex PCR, while TCRdb's copy carries only in-frame clones and drops some. The data contain 160,000 or so clones, 79% of them singletons. The V gene end was trimmed by 0 bases and the J gene end by 4 bases; junction bases not matched to a gene: 6. Germline V lookup: CDR1 SGHNT, CDR2 YYREEE (reference sequence). The CDR3 spans 16 residues. The sample consisted of PBMCs. This chain links TRBV5-4 with TRBJ2-2, with TRBD1 matching 7 bases. This receptor was obtained from a woman aged 40 to 49 in good health and CMV-seronegative. The CDR3 sequence is CASSLGRQGLTGELFF. The CDR3 coding sequence is TGTGCCAGCAGCTTGGGACGACAGGGCCTCACCGGGGAGCTGTTTTTT.